This T cell receptor (beta chain) comes out of a study of sequential checkpoint blockade in melanoma. Treatment defined: randomized to nivolumab then ipilimumab (arm A) or the reverse (arm B). TCRdb's copy holds only in-frame clones and misses some; the assay was immunoSEQ multiplex PCR. The sample holds 15,000 to 20,000 clones; 55% to 75% are singletons and the top ten take approximately 20%. V was shortened by 2 bases and J by 3 bases, with 17 bases between the two germline ends. The germline V gene encodes CDR1 LGHNA and CDR2 YSLEER. The CDR3 has 16 residues. The sample consisted of CD8+ T cells sorted from blood (inferred from file names), taken from a patient given nivolumab and ipilimumab in sequence. The chain has TRBV4-3 and TRBJ2-7, with D tentatively TRBD1 (7 bases). This TCR was recovered from a human donor with melanoma. The CDR3 DNA is TGCGCCAGCAGCCAATCGGAGGGACAGCAGTTCTACGAGCAGTACTTC. This encodes CASSQSEGQQFYEQYF.